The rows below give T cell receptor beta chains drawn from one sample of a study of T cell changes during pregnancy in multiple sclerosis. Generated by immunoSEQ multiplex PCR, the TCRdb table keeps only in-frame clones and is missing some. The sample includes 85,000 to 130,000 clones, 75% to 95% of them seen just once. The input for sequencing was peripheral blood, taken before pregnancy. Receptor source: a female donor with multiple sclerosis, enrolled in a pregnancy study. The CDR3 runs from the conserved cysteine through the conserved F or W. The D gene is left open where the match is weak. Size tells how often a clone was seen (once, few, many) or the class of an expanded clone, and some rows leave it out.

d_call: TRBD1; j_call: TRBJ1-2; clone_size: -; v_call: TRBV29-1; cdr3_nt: TGCAGCGTGATCCAACAGGGGGCGCTTGGCTACACCTTC; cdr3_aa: CSVIQQGALGYTF
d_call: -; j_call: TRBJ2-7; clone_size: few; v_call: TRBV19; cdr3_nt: TGTGCCAGTAGTATTGAGGCGAAAATATCCTACGAGCAGTACTTC; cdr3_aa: CASSIEAKISYEQYF
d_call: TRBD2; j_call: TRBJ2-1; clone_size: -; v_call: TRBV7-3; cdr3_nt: TGTGCCAGCAGCTCCTCCGGGACTAGCGTCTACAATGAGCAGTTCTTC; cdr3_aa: CASSSSGTSVYNEQFF
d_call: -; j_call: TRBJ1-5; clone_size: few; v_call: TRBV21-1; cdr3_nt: TGTGCCAGCAGCATAACTTTACGGACAGGGAGTAGCAATCAGCCCCAGCATTTT; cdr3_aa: CASSITLRTGSSNQPQHF
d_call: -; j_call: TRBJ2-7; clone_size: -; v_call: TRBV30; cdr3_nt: TGTGCCTGGAGTGTAACCCGTAGCTCCTACGAGCAGTACTTC; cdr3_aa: CAWSVTRSSYEQYF
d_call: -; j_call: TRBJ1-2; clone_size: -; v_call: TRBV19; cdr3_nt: TGTGCCAGTAGGTCAATGGCCGTTTACTATGGCTACACCTTC; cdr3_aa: CASRSMAVYYGYTF
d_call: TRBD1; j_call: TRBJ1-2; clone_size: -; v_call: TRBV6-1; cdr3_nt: TGTGCCAGCAGTCTTACAGGGGTCTATGGCTACACCTTC; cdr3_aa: CASSLTGVYGYTF
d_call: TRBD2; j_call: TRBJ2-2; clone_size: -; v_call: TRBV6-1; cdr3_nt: TGTGCCAGCAGTTGGACTAGCGGGGATACCGGGGAGCTGTTTTTT; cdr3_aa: CASSWTSGDTGELFF
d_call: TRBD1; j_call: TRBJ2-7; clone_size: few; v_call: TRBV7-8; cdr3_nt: TGTGCCAGCAGCCAAGGGACAGGGAGGAATTACGAGCAGTACTTC; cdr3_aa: CASSQGTGRNYEQYF
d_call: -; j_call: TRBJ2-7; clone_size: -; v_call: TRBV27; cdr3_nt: TGTGCCAGCAGCCCCGCGGGGACAGCTCCCTACGAGCAGTACTTC; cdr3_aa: CASSPAGTAPYEQYF
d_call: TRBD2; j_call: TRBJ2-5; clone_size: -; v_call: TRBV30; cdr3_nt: TGTGCCTGCACCACGGGAGGGCCGACCCAGTACTTC; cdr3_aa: CACTTGGPTQYF
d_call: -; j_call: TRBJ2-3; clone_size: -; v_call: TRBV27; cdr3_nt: TGTGCCAGCAGTCGAGGCACAGATACGCAGTATTTT; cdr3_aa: CASSRGTDTQYF
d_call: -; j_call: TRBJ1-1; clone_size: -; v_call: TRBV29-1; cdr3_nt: TGCAGCGTTGCAGCGATGAACACTGAAGCTTTCTTT; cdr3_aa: CSVAAMNTEAFF
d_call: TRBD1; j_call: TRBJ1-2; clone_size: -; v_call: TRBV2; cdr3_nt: TGTGCCAGCAGGGGACAGGCTAACTATGGCTACACCTTC; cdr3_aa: CASRGQANYGYTF
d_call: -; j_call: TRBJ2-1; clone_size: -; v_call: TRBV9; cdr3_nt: TGTGCCAGCAGCGTAGCCCACTACAATGAGCAGTTCTTC; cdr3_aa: CASSVAHYNEQFF
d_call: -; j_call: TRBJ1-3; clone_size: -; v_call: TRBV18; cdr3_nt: TGTGCCAGCTCCCTCGACATGATCTCTGGAAACACCATATATTTT; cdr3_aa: CASSLDMISGNTIYF